This T cell receptor beta chain was sequenced during a study of T-cell reconstitution after alpha-beta-depleted transplantation in children. CDR3 length: 14 amino acids. Trimming cost V 4 bases and J 0 bases, with 10 bases left between them. Germline V CDR1 and CDR2: SGDLS, YYNGEE. This clonotype was seen more than once but under ten times. The antigen is unknown. Molecular barcoding with unique molecular identifiers was used for the TCRbeta library. TCRdb re-called the PCR reads with MiXCR, one entry per CDR3 protein. The sample has about 980,000 distinct CDR3 sequences; around 30% are singletons. Whole-study findings and limits: The study traced high day-60 TCRbeta diversity in some patients to surviving recipient T cells and thymic progenitors. Expanded graft clones, several hundred of them, were reportedly the source of alpha-beta T cells about two months after transplant. At one year after transplant, newly produced T cells mostly accounted for T-cell counts and diversity.

The receptor comes from a boy under two years old who had a stem cell transplant for SCID, so the T cells may come from the graft donor. The V gene is TRBV9, the J gene TRBJ2-5; a weak D match, TRBD1 (5 bases). The material sequenced was PBMCs, mostly from graft donor cells, taken 360 days after TCRalphabeta/CD19-depleted stem cell transplant. This CDR3 is CASSTRQYQETQYF. CDR3 coding DNA: TGTGCCAGCAGCACCCGACAGTACCAAGAGACCCAGTACTTC.